This entry concerns a single T cell receptor (beta chain). In the 2 weeks before study entry, exposed participants met a COVID-19 case, which was PCR-confirmed or clinician-diagnosed. These data originate in a study of blood T cell repertoires in COVID-19. Authors' analysis steps: Reference gene primer amplification gave nucleated cell count estimates. Repertoires were generated with immunoSEQ multiplex PCR, while TCRdb's copy carries only in-frame clones and drops some. D and trimming come from the DNA, and the V and J calls and clone size come from that table. The sample shows around 250,000 clones, 80% to 90% of them seen only once. CDR3 size: 16 residues. V dropped 4 bases and J dropped 0 bases, with 14 bases sitting between them. Germline CDR1 is LGHNA and CDR2 is YSLEER.

This TCR was recovered from a woman in her forties who had been exposed to COVID-19. The chain links TRBV4-3 to TRBJ2-3, with D uncertain. Sequenced input: PBMCs or T cells enriched from blood (not recorded which). CDR3: CASSRGAHSSTDTQYF. As DNA, the CDR3 is TGCGCCAGCAGCCGAGGCGCCCACTCTAGCACAGATACGCAGTATTTT.